Reported below is one TCR beta chain. This CDR3 has 15 amino acids. CDR1 is LGHNA and CDR2 is YSLEER in the germline V gene. V lost 1 base to trimming and J lost 1 base, with 10 bases between them. The data originate from a study of cytomegalovirus exposure and HLA in healthy donors. Across the study: A previous analysis identified fewer than 130 million unique TCR beta sequences derived from 180 million or so T cells.

The PCR was carried out with 60 Vbeta primers and 13 Jbeta primers. TCRdb's copy holds only in-frame clones and misses some; the assay was immunoSEQ multiplex PCR. The sample lists 150,000 to 170,000 clones, 65% to 75% occurring once. The source material was PBMCs. The clonotype comes from a man between 18 and 29 years old in good health and CMV-seronegative. V usage is TRBV4-3 and J usage is TRBJ1-1; weak D call: TRBD1 (5 bases). The CDR3 loop reads CASSQVWGGNTEAFF. CDR3 coding DNA: TGCGCCAGCAGCCAAGTTTGGGGCGGGAACACTGAAGCTTTCTTT.